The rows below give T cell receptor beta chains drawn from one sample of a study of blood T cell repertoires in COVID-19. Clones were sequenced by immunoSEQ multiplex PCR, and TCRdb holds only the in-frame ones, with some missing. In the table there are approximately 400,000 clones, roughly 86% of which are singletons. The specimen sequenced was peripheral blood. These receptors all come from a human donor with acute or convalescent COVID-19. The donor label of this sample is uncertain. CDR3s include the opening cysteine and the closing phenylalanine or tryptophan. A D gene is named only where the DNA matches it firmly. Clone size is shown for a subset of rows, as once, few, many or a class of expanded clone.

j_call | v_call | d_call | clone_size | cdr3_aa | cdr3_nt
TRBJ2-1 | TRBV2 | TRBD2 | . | CASRLGLAGSYNEQFF | TGTGCCAGCAGACTCGGACTAGCGGGATCCTACAATGAGCAGTTCTTC
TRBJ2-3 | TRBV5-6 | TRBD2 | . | CASSYATSGSTDTQYF | TGTGCCAGCAGCTACGCGACTAGCGGTAGCACAGATACGCAGTATTTT
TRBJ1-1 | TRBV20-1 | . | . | CSASRRNQGNTEAFF | TGCAGTGCTAGTCGACGGAACCAGGGGAACACTGAAGCTTTCTTT
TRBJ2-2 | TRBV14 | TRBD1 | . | CASSQLRDRGTGELFF | TGTGCCAGCAGCCAATTACGGGACAGGGGCACCGGGGAGCTGTTTTTT
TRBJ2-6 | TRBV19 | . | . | CASSKGVWGANVLTF | TGTGCCAGTAGCAAAGGGGTTTGGGGGGCCAACGTCCTGACTTTC
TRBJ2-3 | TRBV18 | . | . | CASSPRGTDTQYF | TGTGCCAGCTCACCCCGGGGCACAGATACGCAGTATTTT
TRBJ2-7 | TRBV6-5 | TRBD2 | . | CASRRAGGNGEQYF | TGTGCCAGCAGACGGGCGGGAGGGAACGGGGAGCAGTACTTC
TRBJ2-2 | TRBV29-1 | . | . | CSVEGDSYTGELFF | TGCAGCGTTGAGGGGGACTCCTACACCGGGGAGCTGTTTTTT
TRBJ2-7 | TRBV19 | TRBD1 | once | CASSGTDSYEQYF | TGTGCCTCTTCCGGGACAGATTCCTACGAGCAGTACTTC
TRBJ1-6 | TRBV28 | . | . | CASSFDTRFSYNSPLHF | TGTGCCAGCAGTTTTGACACCCGTTTCTCCTATAATTCACCCCTCCACTTT
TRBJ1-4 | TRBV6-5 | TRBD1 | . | CASSGNRGANEKLFF | TGTGCCAGCAGCGGGAACAGGGGAGCTAATGAAAAACTGTTTTTT
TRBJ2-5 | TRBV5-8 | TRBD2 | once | CASSPGLAAQETQYF | TGTGCCAGCAGCCCGGGACTAGCGGCCCAAGAGACCCAGTACTTC
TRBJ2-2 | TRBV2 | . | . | CASSKNFAGELFF | TGTGCCAGCAGTAAAAACTTCGCCGGGGAGCTGTTTTTT
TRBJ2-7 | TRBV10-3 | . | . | CAITPTGSGGKLYEQYF | TGTGCCATCACCCCGACGGGTAGCGGAGGGAAATTATACGAGCAGTACTTC